This T cell receptor beta chain was captured by sequencing in a study of blood T cell repertoires in COVID-19. As for the study in general: In each case, the material was cDNA or gDNA derived from T cells, B-cell-depleted T cells, or PBMCs.

The data were produced by immunoSEQ multiplex PCR, yet TCRdb's version contains in-frame clones alone and is incomplete. This repertoire shows about 390,000 clones, around 87% found once; its top ten account for about 9.4%. Participants' reported clinical history set cohort assignment. Each recovered donor of Cohort 3 presented with two negative PCRs, clearance, or symptom resolution. Specimen: PBMCs or T cells enriched from blood (not recorded which). The clonotype was recovered from a woman in her forties or fifties who had recovered from COVID-19.

The CDR3 DNA follows: TGTGCCAGCAGTGATAACGGGGGGCATAATGAAAAACTGTTTTTT. This codes for CASSDNGGHNEKLFF. V usage is TRBV2 and J usage is TRBJ1-4; possible D gene TRBD1, 6 bases. The CDR3 contains 15 residues. Trimming took off 3 bases at V and 4 bases at J, with 12 bases between the two ends. Germline loops: CDR1 SNHLY, CDR2 FYNNEI.